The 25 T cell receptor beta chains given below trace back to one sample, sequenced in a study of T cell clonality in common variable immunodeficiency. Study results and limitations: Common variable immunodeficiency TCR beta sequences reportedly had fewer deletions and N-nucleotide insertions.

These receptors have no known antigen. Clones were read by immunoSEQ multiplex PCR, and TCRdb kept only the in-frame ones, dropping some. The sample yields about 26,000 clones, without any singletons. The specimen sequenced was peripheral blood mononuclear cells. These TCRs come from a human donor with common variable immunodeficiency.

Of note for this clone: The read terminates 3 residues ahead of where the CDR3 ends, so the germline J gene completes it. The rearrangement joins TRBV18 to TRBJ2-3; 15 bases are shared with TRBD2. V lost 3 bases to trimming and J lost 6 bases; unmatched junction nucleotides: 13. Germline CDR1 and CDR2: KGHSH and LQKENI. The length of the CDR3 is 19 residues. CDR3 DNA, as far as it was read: TGTGCCAGCTCACCGACTCCGGGACTAGCGGGAGGTCTCTATGATACG. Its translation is CASSPTPGLAGGLYDT. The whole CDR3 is CASSPTPGLAGGLYDTQYF.

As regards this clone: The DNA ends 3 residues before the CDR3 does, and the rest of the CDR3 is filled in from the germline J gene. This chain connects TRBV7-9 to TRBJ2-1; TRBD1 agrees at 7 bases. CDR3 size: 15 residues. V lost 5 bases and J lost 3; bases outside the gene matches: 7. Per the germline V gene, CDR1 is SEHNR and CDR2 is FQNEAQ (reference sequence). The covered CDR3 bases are TGTGCCAGCAGCGACGACAGGGCGGGCTACAATGAG. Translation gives CASSDDRAGYNE. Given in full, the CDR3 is CASSDDRAGYNEQFF.

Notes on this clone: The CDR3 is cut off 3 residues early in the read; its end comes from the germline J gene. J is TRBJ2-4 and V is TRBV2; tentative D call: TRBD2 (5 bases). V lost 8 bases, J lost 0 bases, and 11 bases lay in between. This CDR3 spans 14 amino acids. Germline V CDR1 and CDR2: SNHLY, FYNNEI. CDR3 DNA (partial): TGTGCCAGCGCGTCGGGGAGAGCCAAAAACATT. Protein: CASASGRAKNI. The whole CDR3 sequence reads CASASGRAKNIQYF.

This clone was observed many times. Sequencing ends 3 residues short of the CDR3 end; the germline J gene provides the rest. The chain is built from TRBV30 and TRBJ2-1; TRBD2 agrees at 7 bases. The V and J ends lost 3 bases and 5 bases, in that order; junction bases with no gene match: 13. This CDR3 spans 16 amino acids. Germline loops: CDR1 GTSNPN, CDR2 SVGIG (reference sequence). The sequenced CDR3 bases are TGTGCCTGGAGCCCTAGAGGGAGGGGTCTGGACAATGAG. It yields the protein CAWSPRGRGLDNE. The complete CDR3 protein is CAWSPRGRGLDNEQFF.

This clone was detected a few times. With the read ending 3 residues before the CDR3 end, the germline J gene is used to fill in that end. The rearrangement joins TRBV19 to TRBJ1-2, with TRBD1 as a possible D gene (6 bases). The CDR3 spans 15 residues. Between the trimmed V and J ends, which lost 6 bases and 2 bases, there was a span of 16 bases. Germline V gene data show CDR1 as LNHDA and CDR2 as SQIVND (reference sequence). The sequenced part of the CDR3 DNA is TGTGCCAGTAGCCTTGGGGCAGGGGAGAACTATGGC. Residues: CASSLGAGENYG. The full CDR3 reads CASSLGAGENYGYTF. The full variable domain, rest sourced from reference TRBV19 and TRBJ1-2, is DGGITQSPKYLFRKEGQNVTLSCEQNLNHDAMYWYRQDPGQGLRLIYYSQIVNDFQKGDIAEGYSVSREKKESFPLTVTSAQKNPTAFYLCASSLGAGENYGYTFGSGTRLTVV.

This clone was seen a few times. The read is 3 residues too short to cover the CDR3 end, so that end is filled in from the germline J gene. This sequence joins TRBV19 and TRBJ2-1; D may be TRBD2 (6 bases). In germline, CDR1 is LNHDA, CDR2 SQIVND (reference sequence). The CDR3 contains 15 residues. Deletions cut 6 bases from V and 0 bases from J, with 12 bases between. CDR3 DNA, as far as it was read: TGTGCCAGTAGACGGGACTTCGGCTCCTACAATGAG. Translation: CASRRDFGSYNE. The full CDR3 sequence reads CASRRDFGSYNEQFF.

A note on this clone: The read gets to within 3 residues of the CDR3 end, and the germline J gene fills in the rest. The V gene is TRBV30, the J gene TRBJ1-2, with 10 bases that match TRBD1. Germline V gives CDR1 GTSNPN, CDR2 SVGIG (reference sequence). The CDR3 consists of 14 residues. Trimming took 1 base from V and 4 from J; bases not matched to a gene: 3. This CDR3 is CAWSGTGGIYGYTF. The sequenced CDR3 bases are TGTGCCTGGAGTGGGACAGGGGGGATCTATGGC.

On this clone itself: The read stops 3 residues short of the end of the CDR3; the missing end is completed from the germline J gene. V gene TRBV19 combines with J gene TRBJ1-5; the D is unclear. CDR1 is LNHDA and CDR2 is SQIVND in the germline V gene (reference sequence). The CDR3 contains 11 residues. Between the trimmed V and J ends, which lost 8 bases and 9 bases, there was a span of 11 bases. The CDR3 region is CASGGGWPQHF. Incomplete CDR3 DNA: TGTGCCAGTGGAGGAGGGTGGCCC. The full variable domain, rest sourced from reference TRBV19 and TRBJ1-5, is DGGITQSPKYLFRKEGQNVTLSCEQNLNHDAMYWYRQDPGQGLRLIYYSQIVNDFQKGDIAEGYSVSREKKESFPLTVTSAQKNPTAFYLCASGGGWPQHFGDGTRLSIL.

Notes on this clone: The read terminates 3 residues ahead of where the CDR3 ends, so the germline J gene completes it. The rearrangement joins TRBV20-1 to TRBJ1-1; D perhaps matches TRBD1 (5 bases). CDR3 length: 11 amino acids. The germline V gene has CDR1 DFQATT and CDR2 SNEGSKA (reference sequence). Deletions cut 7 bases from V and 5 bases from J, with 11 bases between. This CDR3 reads CSVGGMTEAFF. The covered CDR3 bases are TGCAGTGTGGGGGGAATGACTGAA.

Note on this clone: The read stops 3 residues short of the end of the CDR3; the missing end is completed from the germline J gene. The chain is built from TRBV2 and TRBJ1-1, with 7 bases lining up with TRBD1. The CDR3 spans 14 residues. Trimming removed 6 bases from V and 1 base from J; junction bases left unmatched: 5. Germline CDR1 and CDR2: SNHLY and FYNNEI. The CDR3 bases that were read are TGTGCCAGCAGCCTGACAGGGAGGAACACTGAA. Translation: CASSLTGRNTE. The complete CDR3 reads CASSLTGRNTEAFF.

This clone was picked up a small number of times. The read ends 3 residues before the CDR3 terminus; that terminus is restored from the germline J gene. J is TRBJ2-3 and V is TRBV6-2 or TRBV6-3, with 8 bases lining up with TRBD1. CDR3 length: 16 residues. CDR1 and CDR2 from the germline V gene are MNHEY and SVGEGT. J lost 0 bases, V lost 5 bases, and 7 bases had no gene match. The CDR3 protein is CASSQGASRSTDTQYF. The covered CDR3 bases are TGTGCCAGCAGTCAGGGGGCTAGTAGAAGCACAGATACG.

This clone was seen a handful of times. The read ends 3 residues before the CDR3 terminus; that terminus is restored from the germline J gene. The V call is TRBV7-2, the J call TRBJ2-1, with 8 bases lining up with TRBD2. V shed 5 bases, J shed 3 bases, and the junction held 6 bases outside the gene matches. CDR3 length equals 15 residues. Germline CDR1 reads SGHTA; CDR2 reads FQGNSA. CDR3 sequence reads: CASSVKSGSYNEQFF. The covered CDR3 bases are TGTGCCAGCAGCGTCAAAAGCGGGAGCTACAATGAG.

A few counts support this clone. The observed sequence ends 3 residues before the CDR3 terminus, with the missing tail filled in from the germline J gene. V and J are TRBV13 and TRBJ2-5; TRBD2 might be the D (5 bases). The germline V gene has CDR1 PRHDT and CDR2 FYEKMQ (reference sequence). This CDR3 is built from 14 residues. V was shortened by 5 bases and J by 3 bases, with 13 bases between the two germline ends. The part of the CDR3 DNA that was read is TGTGCCAGCAGCGCCGCATCGCGGGAAGAGACC. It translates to CASSAASREET. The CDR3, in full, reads CASSAASREETQYF.

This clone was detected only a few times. CDR3 sequence: CASSATGLREKLFF. CDR3 DNA (partial): TGTGCCAGCAGCGCGACAGGTCTTCGTGAAAAA. J is TRBJ1-4 and V is TRBV7-6; possible D gene TRBD1, 6 bases. From the germline J gene comes the end of the CDR3, since the read stops 3 residues before it. V lost 5 bases to trimming and J lost 7 bases, with 14 bases between them. This CDR3 is 14 amino acids long. Germline CDR1 SGHVS, CDR2 FNYEAQ.

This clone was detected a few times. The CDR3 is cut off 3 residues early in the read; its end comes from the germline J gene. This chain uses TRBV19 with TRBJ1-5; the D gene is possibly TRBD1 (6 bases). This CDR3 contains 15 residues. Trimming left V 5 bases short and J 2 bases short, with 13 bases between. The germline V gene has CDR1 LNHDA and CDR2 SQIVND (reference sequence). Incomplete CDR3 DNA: TGTGCCAGTAGTGAACAGGGTTTGGGCAATCAGCCC. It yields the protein CASSEQGLGNQP. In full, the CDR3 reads CASSEQGLGNQPQHF. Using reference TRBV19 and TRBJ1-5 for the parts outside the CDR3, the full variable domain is DGGITQSPKYLFRKEGQNVTLSCEQNLNHDAMYWYRQDPGQGLRLIYYSQIVNDFQKGDIAEGYSVSREKKESFPLTVTSAQKNPTAFYLCASSEQGLGNQPQHFGDGTRLSIL.

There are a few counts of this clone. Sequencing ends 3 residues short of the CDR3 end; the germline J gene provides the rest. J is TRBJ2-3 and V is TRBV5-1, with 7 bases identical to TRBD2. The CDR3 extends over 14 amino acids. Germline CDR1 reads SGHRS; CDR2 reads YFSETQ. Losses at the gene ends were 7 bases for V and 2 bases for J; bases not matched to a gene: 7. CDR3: CASEAAGFTDTQYF. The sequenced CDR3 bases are TGCGCCAGCGAGGCAGCGGGGTTCACAGATACG.

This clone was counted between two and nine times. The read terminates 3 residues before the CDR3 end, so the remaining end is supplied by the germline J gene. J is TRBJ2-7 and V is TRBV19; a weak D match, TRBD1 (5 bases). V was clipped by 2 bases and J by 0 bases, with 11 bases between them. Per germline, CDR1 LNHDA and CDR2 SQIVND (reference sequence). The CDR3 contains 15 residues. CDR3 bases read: TGTGCCAGTAGTATAAGGGGCGGAAGCTCCTACGAG. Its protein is CASSIRGGSSYE. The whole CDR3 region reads CASSIRGGSSYEQYF.

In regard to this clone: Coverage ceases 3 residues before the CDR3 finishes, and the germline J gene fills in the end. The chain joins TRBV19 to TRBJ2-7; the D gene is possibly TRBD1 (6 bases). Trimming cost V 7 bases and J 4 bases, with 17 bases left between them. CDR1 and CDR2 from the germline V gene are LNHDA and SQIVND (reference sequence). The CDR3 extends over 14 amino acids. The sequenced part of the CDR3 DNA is TGTGCCAGTAACCCCGGGATAGGGGGATACGAG. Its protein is CASNPGIGGYE. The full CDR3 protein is CASNPGIGGYEQYF.

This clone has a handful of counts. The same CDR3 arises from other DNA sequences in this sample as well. The CDR3 sequence is CASSLGSGTSGPYEQYF. The CDR3 DNA, read in part, is TGCGCCAGCAGCTTGGGTTCCGGGACGAGCGGGCCCTACGAG. The genes are TRBV5-1 and TRBJ2-7; D perhaps matches TRBD2 (6 bases). Read data end 3 residues before the CDR3 end; the end is taken from the germline J gene. The CDR3 sequence is 17 residues long. Deletions cut 0 bases from V and 2 bases from J, with 18 bases between. CDR1 SGHRS and CDR2 YFSETQ come from the germline V gene. Variable domain in full (rest from reference TRBV5-1 and TRBJ2-7): KAGVTQTPRYLIKTRGQQVTLSCSPISGHRSVSWYQQTPGQGLQFLFEYFSETQRNKGNFPGRFSGRQFSNSRSEMNVSTLELGDSALYLCASSLGSGTSGPYEQYFGPGTRLTVT.

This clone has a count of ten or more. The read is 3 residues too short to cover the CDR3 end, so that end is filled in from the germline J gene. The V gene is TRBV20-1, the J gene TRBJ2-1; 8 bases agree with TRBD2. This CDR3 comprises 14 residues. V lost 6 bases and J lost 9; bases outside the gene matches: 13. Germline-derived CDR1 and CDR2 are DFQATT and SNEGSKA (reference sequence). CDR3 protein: CSAPLPSGSIEQFF. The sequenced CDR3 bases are TGCAGTGCACCATTGCCGAGCGGGAGTATTGAG.

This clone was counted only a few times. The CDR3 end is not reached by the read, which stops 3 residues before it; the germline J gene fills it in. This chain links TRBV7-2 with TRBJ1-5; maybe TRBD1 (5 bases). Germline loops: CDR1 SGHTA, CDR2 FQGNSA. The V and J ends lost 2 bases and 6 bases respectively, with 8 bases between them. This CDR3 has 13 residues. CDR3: CASSLTQGQPQHF. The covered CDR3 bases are TGTGCCAGCAGCTTAACCCAGGGTCAGCCC.

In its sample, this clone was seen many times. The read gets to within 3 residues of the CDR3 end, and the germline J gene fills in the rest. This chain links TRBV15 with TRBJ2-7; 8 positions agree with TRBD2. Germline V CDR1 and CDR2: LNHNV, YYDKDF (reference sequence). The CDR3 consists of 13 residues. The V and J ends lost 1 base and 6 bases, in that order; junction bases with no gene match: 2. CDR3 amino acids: CATSRALAAEQYF. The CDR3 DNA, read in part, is TGTGCCACCAGCAGAGCACTAGCGGCCGAG.

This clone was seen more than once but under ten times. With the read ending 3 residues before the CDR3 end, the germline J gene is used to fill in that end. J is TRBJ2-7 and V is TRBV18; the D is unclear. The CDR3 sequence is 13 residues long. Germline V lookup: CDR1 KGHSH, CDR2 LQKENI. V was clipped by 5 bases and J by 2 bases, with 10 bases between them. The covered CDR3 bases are TGTGCCAGCTCATCAAGACACGCCTACGAG. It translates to CASSSRHAYE. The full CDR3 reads CASSSRHAYEQYF.

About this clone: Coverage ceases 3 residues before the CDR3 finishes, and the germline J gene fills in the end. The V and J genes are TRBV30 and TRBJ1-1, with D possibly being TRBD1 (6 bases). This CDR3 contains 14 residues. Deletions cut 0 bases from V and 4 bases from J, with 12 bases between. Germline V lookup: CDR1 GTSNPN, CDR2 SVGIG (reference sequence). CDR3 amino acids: CAWSVSTGITEAFF. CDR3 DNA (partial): TGTGCCTGGAGTGTTTCAACAGGGATCACTGAA.

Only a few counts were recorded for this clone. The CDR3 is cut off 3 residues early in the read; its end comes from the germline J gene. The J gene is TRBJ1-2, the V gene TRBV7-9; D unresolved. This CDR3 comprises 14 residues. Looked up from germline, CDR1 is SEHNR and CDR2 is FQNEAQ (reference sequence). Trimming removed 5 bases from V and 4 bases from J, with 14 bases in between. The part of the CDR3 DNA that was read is TGTGCCAGCAGCCTCAAGGGCTCTGGCTATGGC. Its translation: CASSLKGSGYG. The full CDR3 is CASSLKGSGYGYTF.